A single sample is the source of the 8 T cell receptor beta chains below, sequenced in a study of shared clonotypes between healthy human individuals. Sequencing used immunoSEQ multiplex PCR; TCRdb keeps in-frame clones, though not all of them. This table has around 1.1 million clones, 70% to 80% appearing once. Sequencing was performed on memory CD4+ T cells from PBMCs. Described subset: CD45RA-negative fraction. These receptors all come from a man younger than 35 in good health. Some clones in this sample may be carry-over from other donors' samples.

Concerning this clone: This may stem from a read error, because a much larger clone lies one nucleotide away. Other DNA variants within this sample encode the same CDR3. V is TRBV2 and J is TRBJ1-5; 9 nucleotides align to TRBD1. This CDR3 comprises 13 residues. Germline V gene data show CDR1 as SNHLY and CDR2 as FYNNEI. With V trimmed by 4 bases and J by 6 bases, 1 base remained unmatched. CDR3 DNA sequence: TGTGCCAGCAGTGGACAGGGGGGTCAGCCCCAGCATTTT. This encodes CASSGQGGQPQHF.

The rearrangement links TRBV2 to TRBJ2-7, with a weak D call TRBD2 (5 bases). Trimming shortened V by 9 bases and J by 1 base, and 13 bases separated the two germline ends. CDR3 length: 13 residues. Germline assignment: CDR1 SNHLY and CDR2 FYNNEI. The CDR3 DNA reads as TGTGCCAGTGGCGGAGGCCCATCCTACGAGCAGTACTTC. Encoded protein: CASGGGPSYEQYF.

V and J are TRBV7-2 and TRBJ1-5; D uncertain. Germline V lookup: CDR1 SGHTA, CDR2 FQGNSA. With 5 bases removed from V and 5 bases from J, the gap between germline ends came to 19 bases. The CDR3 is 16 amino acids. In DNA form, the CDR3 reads TGTGCCAGCAGCCCCGAGAGTACGGGGTTGCATCAGCCCCAGCATTTT. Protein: CASSPESTGLHQPQHF.

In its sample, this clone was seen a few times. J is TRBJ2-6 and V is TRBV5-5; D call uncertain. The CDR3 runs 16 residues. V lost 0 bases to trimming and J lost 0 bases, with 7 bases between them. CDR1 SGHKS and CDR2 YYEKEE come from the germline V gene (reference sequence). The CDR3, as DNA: TGTGCCAGCAGCTTGGCCACCACCTCTGGGGCCAACGTCCTGACTTTC. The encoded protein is CASSLATTSGANVLTF.

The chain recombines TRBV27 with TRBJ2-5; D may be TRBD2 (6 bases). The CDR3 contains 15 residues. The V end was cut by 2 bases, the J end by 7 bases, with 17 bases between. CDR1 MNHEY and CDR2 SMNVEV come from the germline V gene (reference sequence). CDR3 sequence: CASSLTGTAVGTQYF. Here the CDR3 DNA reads TGTGCCAGCAGTTTAACCGGGACTGCCGTAGGGACCCAGTACTTC.

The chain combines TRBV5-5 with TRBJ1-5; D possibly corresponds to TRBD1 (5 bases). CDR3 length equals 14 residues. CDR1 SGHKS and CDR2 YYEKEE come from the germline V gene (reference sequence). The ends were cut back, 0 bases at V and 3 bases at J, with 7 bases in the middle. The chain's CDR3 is CASSLAGNNQPQHF. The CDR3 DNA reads TGTGCCAGCAGCTTGGCAGGGAACAATCAGCCCCAGCATTTT.

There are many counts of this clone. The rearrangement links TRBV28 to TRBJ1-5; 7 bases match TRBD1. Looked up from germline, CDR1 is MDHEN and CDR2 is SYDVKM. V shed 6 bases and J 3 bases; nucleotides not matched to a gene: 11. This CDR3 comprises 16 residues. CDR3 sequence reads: CASSQEDRALNQPQHF. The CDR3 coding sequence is TGTGCCAGCAGCCAGGAAGACAGGGCGCTCAATCAGCCCCAGCATTTT.

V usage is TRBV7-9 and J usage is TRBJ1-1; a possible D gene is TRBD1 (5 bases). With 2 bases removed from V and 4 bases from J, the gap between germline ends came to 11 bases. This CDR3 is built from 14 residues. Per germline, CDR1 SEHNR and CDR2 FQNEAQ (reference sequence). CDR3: CASSLMGPGTEAFF. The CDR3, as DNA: TGTGCCAGCAGCTTAATGGGACCGGGCACTGAAGCTTTCTTT.